This TCR beta chain appears in the sequencing data of a study of human T cells and chemical hapten exposure. Trimming stripped 0 bases from V and 6 bases from J, with 9 bases between. Looked up from germline, CDR1 is SGHAT and CDR2 is FQNNGV. The CDR3 runs to 13 residues. TCRdb ran MiXCR on the RACE reads and lists one entry per CDR3 protein. The table shows 250,000 to 300,000 distinct CDR3 sequences, with 7.5% to 8% occurring only once. This clonotype showed up many times. The time point here: pre-sensitization, week 0. Treatment reported: therapeutic diphenylcyclopropenone sensitization with weekly scalp DPC. Total RNA was extracted from unfractionated whole blood.

This TCR came from a man aged 18 to 29 with alopecia areata. Some clones in this sample may be carry-over from other donors' samples. The rearrangement uses TRBV11-2 and TRBJ2-7; possible D gene TRBD1, 5 bases. Material: whole blood, obtained in connection with sensitization to the hapten diphenylcyclopropenone (DPC). The CDR3 bases are TGTGCCAGCAGCTTAGACAGGGCCCCCGAGCAGTACGTC. Residues: CASSLDRAPEQYV.